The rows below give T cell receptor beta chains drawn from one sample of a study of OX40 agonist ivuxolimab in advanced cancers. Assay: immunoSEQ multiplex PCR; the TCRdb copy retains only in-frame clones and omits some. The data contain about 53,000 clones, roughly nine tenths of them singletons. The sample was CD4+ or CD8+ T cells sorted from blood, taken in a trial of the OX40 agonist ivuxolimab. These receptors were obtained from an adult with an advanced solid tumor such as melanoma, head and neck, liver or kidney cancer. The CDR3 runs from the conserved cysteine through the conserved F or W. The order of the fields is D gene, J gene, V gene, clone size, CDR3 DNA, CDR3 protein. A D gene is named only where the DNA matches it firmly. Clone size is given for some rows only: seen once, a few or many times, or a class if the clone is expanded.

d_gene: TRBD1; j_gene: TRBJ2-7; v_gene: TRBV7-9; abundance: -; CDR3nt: TGTGCCAGCAGCTCGGGACAGCCTTACTCCTACGAGCAGTACTTC; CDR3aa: CASSSGQPYSYEQYF
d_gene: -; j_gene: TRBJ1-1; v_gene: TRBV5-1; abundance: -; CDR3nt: TGCGCCAGCAGCTTGGCGGCACAACCAGGGGACACTGAAGCTTTCTTT; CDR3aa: CASSLAAQPGDTEAFF
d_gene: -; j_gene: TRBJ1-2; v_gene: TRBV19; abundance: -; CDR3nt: TGTGCCAGTGGGGACCCAGGGTATGGCTACACCTTC; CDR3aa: CASGDPGYGYTF
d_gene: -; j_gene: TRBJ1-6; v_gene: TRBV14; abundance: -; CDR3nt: TGTGCCAGCAGCCCACAGGGTGTTGGTAATTCACCCCTCCACTTT; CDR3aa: CASSPQGVGNSPLHF
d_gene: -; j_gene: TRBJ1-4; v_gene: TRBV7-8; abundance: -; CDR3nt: TGTGCCAGCAGCACTACAAGTTCTTGGGGTGAAAAACTGTTTTTT; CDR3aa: CASSTTSSWGEKLFF
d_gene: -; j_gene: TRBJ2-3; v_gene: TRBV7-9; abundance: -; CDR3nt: TGTGCCAGCAGCTTATCTGGACTTACAGATACGCAGTATTTT; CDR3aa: CASSLSGLTDTQYF
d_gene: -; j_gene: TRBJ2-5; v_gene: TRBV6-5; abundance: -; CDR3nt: TGTGCCAGCAGTTACAGGGGTAACCAAGAGACCCAGTACTTC; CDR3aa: CASSYRGNQETQYF
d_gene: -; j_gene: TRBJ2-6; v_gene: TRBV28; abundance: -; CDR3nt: TGTGCCAGCAGCTCCTCGGGGCCGGCTGGGGCCAACGTCCTGACTTTC; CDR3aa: CASSSSGPAGANVLTF
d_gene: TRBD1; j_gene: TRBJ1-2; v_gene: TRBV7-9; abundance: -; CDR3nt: TGTGCCGGGGGCGTGACAGGGGGCGGCTACACCTTC; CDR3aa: CAGGVTGGGYTF
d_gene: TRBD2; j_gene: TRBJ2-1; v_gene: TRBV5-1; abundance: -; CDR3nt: TGCGCCAGCAGCTCCTTCGGGGGGGCCCGGGTCCTCCAGGGTGGTAATGAGCAGTTCTTC; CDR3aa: CASSSFGGARVLQGGNEQFF
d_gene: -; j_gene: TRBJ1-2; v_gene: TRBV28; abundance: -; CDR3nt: TGTGCCAGCATTCCTAGGACCGACCTTAACTATGGCTACACCTTC; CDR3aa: CASIPRTDLNYGYTF
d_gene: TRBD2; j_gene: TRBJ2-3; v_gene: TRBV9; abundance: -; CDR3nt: TGTGCCAGCAGCTCCCGGGGGGGAGTCACAGATACGCAGTATTTT; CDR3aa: CASSSRGGVTDTQYF
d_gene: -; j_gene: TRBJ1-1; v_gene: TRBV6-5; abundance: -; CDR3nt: TGTGCCAGCAGTTACGAGGTGGCGGCTGAAGCTTTCTTT; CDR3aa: CASSYEVAAEAFF
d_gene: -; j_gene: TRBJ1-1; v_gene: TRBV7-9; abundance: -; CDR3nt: TGTGCCAGCAGCTTTTCGATGAACACTGAAGCTTTCTTT; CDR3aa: CASSFSMNTEAFF
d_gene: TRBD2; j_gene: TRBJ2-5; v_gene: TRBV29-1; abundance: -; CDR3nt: TGCAGCGTAGAAGGGATAAGGGGAGGGAGGGAGACCCAGTACTTC; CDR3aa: CSVEGIRGGRETQYF
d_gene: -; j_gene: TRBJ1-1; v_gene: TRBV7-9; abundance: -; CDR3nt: TGTGCCAGCAGCTTTGAATACACTGAAGCTTTCTTT; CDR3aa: CASSFEYTEAFF
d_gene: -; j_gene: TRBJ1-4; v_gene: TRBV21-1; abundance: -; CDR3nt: TGTGCCAGCAAGTGGGACCCATGGGGGGAAAAACTGTTTTTT; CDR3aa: CASKWDPWGEKLFF
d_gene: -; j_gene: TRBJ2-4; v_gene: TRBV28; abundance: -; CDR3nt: TGTGCCAGCAGTCCCCTAAGGTTAGCCAAAAACATTCAGTACTTC; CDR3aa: CASSPLRLAKNIQYF
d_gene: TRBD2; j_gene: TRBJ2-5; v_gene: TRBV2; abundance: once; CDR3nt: TGTGCCAGCACCGGGACTAGCGGCTCTGGGACCCAGTACTTC; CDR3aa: CASTGTSGSGTQYF
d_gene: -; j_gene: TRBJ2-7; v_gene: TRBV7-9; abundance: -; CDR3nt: TGTGCCAGCAGCTTATCCCACTCCTACGAGCAGTACTTC; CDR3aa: CASSLSHSYEQYF
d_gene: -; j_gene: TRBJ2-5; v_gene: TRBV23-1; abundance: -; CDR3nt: TGCGCCAGCAGTCCGCAGGGATCAGAGACCCAGTACTTC; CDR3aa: CASSPQGSETQYF
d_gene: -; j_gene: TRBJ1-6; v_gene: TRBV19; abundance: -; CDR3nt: TGTGCCAGTCGACCCTGGGGGGACGGCAATTCACCCCTCCACTTT; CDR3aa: CASRPWGDGNSPLHF
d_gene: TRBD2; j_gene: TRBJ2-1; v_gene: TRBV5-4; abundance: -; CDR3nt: TGTGCCAGCAGCCGTACTGGACTAGCGGGTAACAATGAGCAGTTCTTC; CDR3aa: CASSRTGLAGNNEQFF
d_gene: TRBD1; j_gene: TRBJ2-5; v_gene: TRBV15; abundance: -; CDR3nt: TGTGCCACCAGCATCGCAGGGACAGGGCAAGAGACCCAGTACTTC; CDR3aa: CATSIAGTGQETQYF
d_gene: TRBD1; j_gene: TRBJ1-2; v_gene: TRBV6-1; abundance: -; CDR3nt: TGTGCCAGCAGGGCCGGACAGGGGGGATACTATGGCTACACCTTC; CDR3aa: CASRAGQGGYYGYTF
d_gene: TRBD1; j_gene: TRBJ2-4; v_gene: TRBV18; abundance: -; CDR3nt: TGTGCCAGCTCACCGGGGGACAGTCGAAGTCAGTACTTC; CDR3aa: CASSPGDSRSQYF
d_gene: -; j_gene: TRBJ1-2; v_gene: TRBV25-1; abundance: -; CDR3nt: TGTGCCAGCAGTGAATATTACTATGGCTACACCTTC; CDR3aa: CASSEYYYGYTF
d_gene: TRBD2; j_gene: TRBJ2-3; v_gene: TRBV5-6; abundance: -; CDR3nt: TGTGCCAGCAGCTTGGTGGGACTAGCTACAGATACGCAGTATTTT; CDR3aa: CASSLVGLATDTQYF
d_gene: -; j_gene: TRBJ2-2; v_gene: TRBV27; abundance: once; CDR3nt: TGTGCCAGCAGTTTTTGGTCCGGCATTCCTAGCAATCCCGGGGAGCTGTTTTTT; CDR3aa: CASSFWSGIPSNPGELFF
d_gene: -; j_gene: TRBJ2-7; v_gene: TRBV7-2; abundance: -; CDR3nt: TGTGCCAGCAGCCGCCATGCAGAAGTTTACGAGCAGTACTTC; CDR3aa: CASSRHAEVYEQYF
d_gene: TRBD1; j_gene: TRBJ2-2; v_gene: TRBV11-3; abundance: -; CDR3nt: TGTGCCAGCAGCTCCCCCGAGGACAGGGCCACCGGGGAGCTGTTTTTT; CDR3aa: CASSSPEDRATGELFF
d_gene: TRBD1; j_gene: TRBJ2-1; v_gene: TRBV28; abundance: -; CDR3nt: TGTGCCAGCAGTACAGGGGCCTATGAGCAGTTCTTC; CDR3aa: CASSTGAYEQFF
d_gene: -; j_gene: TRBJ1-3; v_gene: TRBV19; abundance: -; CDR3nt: TGTGCCAGTAGCTATTTACCGGACCCTGGAAACACCATATATTTT; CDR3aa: CASSYLPDPGNTIYF
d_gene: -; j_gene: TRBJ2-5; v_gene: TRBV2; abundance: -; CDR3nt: TGTGCCAGCAGTGCCGGGATTTCGGAGACCCAGTACTTC; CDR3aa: CASSAGISETQYF
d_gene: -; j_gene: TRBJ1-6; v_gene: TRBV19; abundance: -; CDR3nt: TGTGCCAGTAGTACCCAGGGTGGTGATTCACCCCTCCACTTT; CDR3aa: CASSTQGGDSPLHF
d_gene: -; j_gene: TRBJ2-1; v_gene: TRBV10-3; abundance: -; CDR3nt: TGTGCCATCAGAGGTACTATCTCCTACAATGAGCAGTTCTTC; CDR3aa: CAIRGTISYNEQFF
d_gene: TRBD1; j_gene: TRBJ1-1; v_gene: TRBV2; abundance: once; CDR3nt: TGTGCCAGCAGCCTGACAGGGGGTTGGACTGAAGCTTTCTTT; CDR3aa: CASSLTGGWTEAFF
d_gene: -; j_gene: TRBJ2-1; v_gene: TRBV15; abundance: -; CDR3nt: TGTGCCACCAGCAGAGATTACAGGAGCTCCTACAATGAGCAGTTCTTC; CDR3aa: CATSRDYRSSYNEQFF
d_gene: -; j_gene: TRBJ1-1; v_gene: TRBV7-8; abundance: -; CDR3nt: TGTGCCAGCAGCCCACAGGGCCCCACTGAAGCTTTCTTT; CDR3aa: CASSPQGPTEAFF
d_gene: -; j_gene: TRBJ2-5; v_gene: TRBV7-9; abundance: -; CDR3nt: TGTGCCAGCAGCTTTTCCGGGATCGAGACCCAGTACTTC; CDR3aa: CASSFSGIETQYF
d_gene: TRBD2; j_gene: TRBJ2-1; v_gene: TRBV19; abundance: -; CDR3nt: TGTGCCAGTAGTATCGACAGCGGGGGGCACAATGAGCAGTTCTTC; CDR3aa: CASSIDSGGHNEQFF
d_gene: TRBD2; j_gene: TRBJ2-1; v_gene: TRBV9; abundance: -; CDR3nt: TGTGCCAGCAGCCCCCCGACTAGCGCCAATGAGCAGTTCTTC; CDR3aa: CASSPPTSANEQFF
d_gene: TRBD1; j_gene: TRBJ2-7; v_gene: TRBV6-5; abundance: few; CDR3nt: TGTGCCAGCAGTTACTCCCGACAGGGGAGAGGCTACGAGCAGTACTTC; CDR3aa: CASSYSRQGRGYEQYF
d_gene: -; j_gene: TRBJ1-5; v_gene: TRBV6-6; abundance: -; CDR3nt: TGTGCCAGCAGTAAACTCGTTGGGGGAGTTAATCAGCCCCAGCATTTT; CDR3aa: CASSKLVGGVNQPQHF
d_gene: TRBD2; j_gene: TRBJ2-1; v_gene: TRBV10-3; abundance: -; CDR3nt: TGTGCCATCAGTAAGCGGGAGGGGTACAATGAGCAGTTCTTC; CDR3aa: CAISKREGYNEQFF
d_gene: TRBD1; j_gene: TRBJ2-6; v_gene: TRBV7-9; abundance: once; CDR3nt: TGTGCCAGCAGCTATGACAGGGCAAGCTCTGGGGCCAACGTCCTGACTTTC; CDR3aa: CASSYDRASSGANVLTF
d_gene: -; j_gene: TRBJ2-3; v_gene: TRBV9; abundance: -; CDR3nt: TGTGCCAGCAGCGTAGGAGATACGCAGTATTTT; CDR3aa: CASSVGDTQYF
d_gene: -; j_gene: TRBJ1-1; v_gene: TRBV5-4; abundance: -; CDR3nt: TGTGCCAGCAGCTCCGGGTCAGGGGCCTTTGAAGCTTTCTTT; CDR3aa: CASSSGSGAFEAFF
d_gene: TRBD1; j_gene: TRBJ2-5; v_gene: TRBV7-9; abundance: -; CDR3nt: TGTGCCAGCAGCCCAGGGGGCGAAGAGACCCAGTACTTC; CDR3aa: CASSPGGEETQYF
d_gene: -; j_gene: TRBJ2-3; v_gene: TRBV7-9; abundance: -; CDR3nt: TGTGCCAGCAGCCCTATCCGTACTACGCAGTATTTT; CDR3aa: CASSPIRTTQYF
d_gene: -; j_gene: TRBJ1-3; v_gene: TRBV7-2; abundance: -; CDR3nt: TGTGCCAGCAGCTTAAAGGGAACCGGAAACACCATATATTTT; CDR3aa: CASSLKGTGNTIYF
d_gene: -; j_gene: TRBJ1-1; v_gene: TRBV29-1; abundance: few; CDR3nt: TGCAGCGCTTCCGACAGTATGAACACTGAAGCTTTCTTT; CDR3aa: CSASDSMNTEAFF